Presented here are 21 T cell receptor beta chains from one specimen sequenced in a study of early T cells in non-severe SARS-CoV-2 infection (dated by TCRdb to the early 2020s). Receptors were amplified or captured by 5' RACE. The sample was run on a NextSeq 500. The raw public data were reprocessed by TCRdb itself: fastp quality trimming at Q25, MiXCR clonotype calling, in-frame beta chains only. All rows with the same CDR3 protein become a single entry with the most common DNA and genes. In all, the sample holds under 45,000 distinct CDR3 sequences, and under 13% of those were seen once. Jointly, the top ten make up about 9.6% of the sample. Sample: whole blood. The receptors stem from an adult who was a healthcare worker with PCR-confirmed SARS-CoV-2 infection or an uninfected control (not recorded which).

This clonotype was found many times. The V gene is TRBV7-9, the J gene TRBJ2-3, with D perhaps given as TRBD1 or TRBD2 (5 bases each). Germline V gives CDR1 SEHNR, CDR2 FQNEAQ (reference sequence). V gave up 3 bases and J gave up 6 bases, with 16 bases separating them. The CDR3 contains 15 residues. In nucleotides, the CDR3 is TGTGCCAGCAGCTTCGGGACCCCCGAGGGGGATACGCAGTATTTT. This encodes CASSFGTPEGDTQYF.

By sample fraction, this clonotype is medium-sized. This chain connects TRBV12-3 or TRBV12-4 to TRBJ2-1, with 8 positions matching TRBD2. J was trimmed by 9 bases and V by 3 bases; bases with no gene match: 4. The CDR3 runs to 13 residues. The CDR3 here is CASSFIGGAEQFF. The CDR3 DNA follows: TGTGCCAGCAGTTTCATCGGGGGGGCTGAGCAGTTCTTC.

This clonotype was found many times. The chain combines TRBV6-2 or TRBV6-3 with TRBJ2-5; D is tentatively TRBD1 or TRBD2 (6 bases each). Per germline, CDR1 MNHEY and CDR2 SVGEGT. The CDR3 is 14 amino acids. The V and J ends lost 11 bases and 9 bases respectively, with 25 bases between them. In DNA, the CDR3 is TGTGCCTCCACGGATGGGGGGCCGTCATGGGCCCAGTACTTC. It translates to CASTDGGPSWAQYF.

As to this clonotype: A read error may account for a junction end that differs from germline. This CDR3 is CATERGRHTETQYF. The CDR3 DNA follows: TGTGCCACAGAGCGAGGGAGACACACAGAAACGCAGTATTTT. The chain joins TRBV7-9 to TRBJ2-3; D may be TRBD2 (5 bases). CDR3 size: 14 residues. Germline V lookup: CDR1 SEHNR, CDR2 FQNEAQ (reference sequence). Looking up the rest from reference TRBV7-9 and TRBJ2-3 gives the full variable domain: DTGVSQNPRHKITKRGQNVTFRCDPISEHNRLYWYRQTLGQGPEFLTYFQNEAQLEKSRLLSDRFSAERPKGSFSTLEIQRTEQGDSAMYLCATERGRHTETQYFGPGTRLTVL.

This clonotype has only a few counts. This chain joins TRBV7-2 and TRBJ1-3; D is ambiguous. CDR1 is SGHTA and CDR2 is FQGNSA in the germline V gene. The CDR3 runs 15 residues. Between the trimmed V and J ends, which lost 5 bases and 4 bases, there was a span of 15 bases. Here the CDR3 reads CASSPDPGSGNTIYF. The CDR3 nucleotides are TGTGCCAGCAGCCCGGACCCCGGGTCCGGAAACACCATATATTTT.

This clonotype was recorded a few times. The chain combines TRBV19 with TRBJ1-5; the D is unclear. The ends were cut back, 0 bases at V and 4 bases at J, with 16 bases in the middle. The CDR3 length is 17 residues. CDR1 and CDR2 from the germline V gene are LNHDA and SQIVND (reference sequence). CDR3 DNA sequence: TGTGCCAGTAGTATAGATGGTTTGTCACTCCATAATCAGCCCCAGCATTTT. This encodes CASSIDGLSLHNQPQHF.

This clonotype was found many times. The rearrangement uses TRBV28 and TRBJ1-2; D not certain. CDR1 MDHEN and CDR2 SYDVKM come from the germline V gene. The CDR3 runs to 13 residues. Trimming left V 6 bases short and J 8 bases short, with 16 bases between. The CDR3 nucleotides are TGTGCCAGCAGCTATGGGGTCCCCACCGGCTACACCTTC. It yields the protein CASSYGVPTGYTF.

This clonotype was counted ten times or more. The V and J genes are TRBV19 and TRBJ1-6; D gene ambiguous. V shed 7 bases and J shed 0 bases, with 19 bases lying between them. CDR3 size: 18 residues. Germline V CDR1 and CDR2: LNHDA, SQIVND (reference sequence). CDR3 bases: TGTGCCAGTACCACAGAAGGCGGTCCGAGCTCCTATAATTCACCCCTCCACTTT. It yields the protein CASTTEGGPSSYNSPLHF.

The genes are TRBV12-3 or TRBV12-4 and TRBJ2-7, with unresolved D. The CDR3 length is 12 residues. V gave up 5 bases and J gave up 4 bases, with 9 bases separating them. As DNA, the CDR3 is TGTGCCAGCAGTCTCTACACGTACGAGCAGTACTTC. It translates to CASSLYTYEQYF.

This clonotype was observed many times. This chain joins TRBV29-1 and TRBJ1-1; no reliable D call. This CDR3 region has 12 residues. Trimming stripped 4 bases from V and 7 bases from J, with 13 bases between. Germline CDR1 reads SQVTM; CDR2 reads ANQGSEA. CDR3 loop: CSVVVSSIEAFF. CDR3 nucleotide sequence: TGCAGCGTTGTTGTTTCGTCTATTGAAGCTTTCTTT.

This clonotype was seen a handful of times. This CDR3 is CAWSIRQGLRETQYF. The CDR3 DNA reads as TGTGCCTGGAGTATCCGACAGGGGCTAAGGGAGACCCAGTACTTC. V usage is TRBV30 and J usage is TRBJ2-5; 8 bases match TRBD1. The CDR3 is 15 amino acids. In germline, CDR1 is GTSNPN, CDR2 SVGIG (reference sequence). Trimming removed 2 bases from V and 5 bases from J; junction bases left unmatched: 10.

The chain joins TRBV5-5 to TRBJ2-3; 7 nucleotides match TRBD1. CDR1 and CDR2 (germline): SGHKS, YYEKEE (reference sequence). The CDR3 has 15 amino acids. The trim removed 2 bases at V and 2 bases at J, leaving 5 bases unmatched. The CDR3 reads CASSFLGQDTDTQYF. The CDR3, as DNA: TGTGCCAGCAGCTTCCTCGGACAGGACACAGATACGCAGTATTTT.

This clonotype was recorded many times. This chain connects TRBV7-9 to TRBJ1-6, with D unclear. Deletions cut 7 bases from V and 4 bases from J, with 8 bases between. Germline V gives CDR1 SEHNR, CDR2 FQNEAQ (reference sequence). The CDR3 totals 13 residues. CDR3 residues: CASMQAYNSPLHF. DNA of the CDR3: TGTGCCAGCATGCAGGCGTATAATTCACCCCTCCACTTT.

This clonotype was picked up many times. This chain connects TRBV11-2 to TRBJ1-4; D ambiguous. V was cut by 5 bases and J by 0 bases, with 7 bases left in between. Germline lookup yields CDR1 SGHAT and CDR2 FQNNGV. This CDR3 contains 14 residues. The CDR3 loop is CASSQSTTNEKLFF. The CDR3 DNA is TGTGCCAGCAGCCAAAGTACAACTAATGAAAAACTGTTTTTT.

This clonotype was found many times. The chain has TRBV13 and TRBJ2-3, with D perhaps TRBD2 (6 bases). Germline CDR1 PRHDT, CDR2 FYEKMQ (reference sequence). The V end lost 6 bases, the J end lost 0 bases, and 16 bases lay between the germline ends. CDR3 size: 16 residues. CDR3 nucleotide sequence: TGTGCCAGCAGACCTGGACTAACCGATAGCACAGATACGCAGTATTTT. It codes for CASRPGLTDSTDTQYF.

This clonotype was counted many times. The V and J genes are TRBV10-2 and TRBJ2-5; D is uncertain. Trimming took 0 bases from V and 5 from J, leaving 10 bases between them. Germline CDR1 WSHSY, CDR2 SAAADI. The CDR3 has 14 amino acids. The CDR3 nucleotides are TGCGCCAGCAGTGAGTCGACTCTTGGGGAGACCCAGTACTTC. It encodes CASSESTLGETQYF.

This clonotype came up many times. V gene TRBV5-4 combines with J gene TRBJ1-6, with 8 bases lining up with TRBD1. The length of the CDR3 is 14 residues. The germline V gene has CDR1 SGHNT and CDR2 YYREEE (reference sequence). With 5 bases clipped from V and 7 bases from J, the junction kept 5 bases outside the gene matches. CDR3 DNA: TGTGCCAGCAGGACAGGGGTCGGGAATTCACCCCTCCACTTT. Translated, it gives CASRTGVGNSPLHF.

This clonotype was found a few times. The CDR3 reads CSVTGAGTEAFF. DNA of the CDR3: TGCAGCGTTACAGGGGCTGGCACTGAAGCTTTCTTT. This chain connects TRBV29-1 to TRBJ1-1, with 7 positions matching TRBD1. V gave up 5 bases and J gave up 4 bases; unmatched junction bases: 4. CDR1 is SQVTM and CDR2 is ANQGSEA in the germline V gene. CDR3 length: 12 residues.

This clonotype was detected ten times or more. The chain joins TRBV12-5 to TRBJ2-7; D is undetermined. The germline V and J ends were trimmed by 8 bases and 3 bases, with 8 bases remaining between them. Germline CDR1 LGHNT, CDR2 FRNRAP. The CDR3 runs to 11 residues. CDR3 protein: CASSSLYEQYF. CDR3 nucleotides: TGTGCTAGTTCGTCTCTCTACGAGCAGTACTTC.

This clonotype was seen ten or more times. The chain combines TRBV5-1 with TRBJ2-1; 16 positions agree with TRBD2. The J segment lost 9 bases and the V segment lost 4 bases, leaving 4 bases of the junction unmatched. Germline V lookup: CDR1 SGHRS, CDR2 YFSETQ. CDR3 size: 15 residues. The CDR3 loop reads CASSPGLAGGAEQFF. CDR3 nucleotides: TGCGCCAGCAGCCCGGGACTAGCGGGGGGGGCTGAGCAGTTCTTC.

This clonotype was seen many times. The J gene is TRBJ2-5, the V gene TRBV7-3; TRBD2 might be the D (6 bases). The CDR3 extends over 13 amino acids. V was trimmed by 5 bases and J by 2 bases, leaving 9 bases between them. CDR1 SGHTA and CDR2 FQGTGA come from the germline V gene. The DNA for the CDR3 is TGTGCCAGCAGCGCGGGACGGCAAGAGACCCAGTACTTC. It is translated as CASSAGRQETQYF.